This TCR beta chain was profiled in a study of shared T cell receptors in the human thymus. The method was immunoSEQ multiplex PCR; TCRdb's version includes in-frame clones alone and lacks a portion of them. Here the sample spans 55,000 to 80,000 clones, roughly 96% being singletons. Unmatched junction bases numbered 9, after V lost 0 bases and J lost 1 base. Germline loops: CDR1 SGHDN, CDR2 FVKESK. The length of the CDR3 is 18 residues. The TCR comes from a human donor. The V call is TRBV14, the J call TRBJ2-3, with 8 nucleotides matching TRBD2. The sample consisted of thymocytes. CDR3 sequence: CASSQDLKSGGGTDTQYF. In DNA, the CDR3 is TGTGCCAGCAGCCAAGATTTGAAGAGCGGGGGTGGCACAGATACGCAGTATTTT.